A single TCR beta chain is shown here with its context. This sample is part of a study of blood T cell repertoires in COVID-19. Overall study context: T cells, B-cell-depleted T cells, or PBMCs provided the cDNA or gDNA that served as material.

Libraries were prepared by immunoSEQ multiplex PCR; TCRdb keeps only in-frame clonotypes and omits some of them. The sample contains 430,000 or so clones, 85% to 90% of which appear only once. Participants had their cohort set by participant-reported clinical history. J lost 2 bases, V lost 0 bases, and 7 bases had no gene match. Germline V gene data show CDR1 as KGHSH and CDR2 as LQKENI. The CDR3 runs to 17 residues. This sequence joins TRBV18 and TRBJ2-3, with 8 bases fitting TRBD1. The clonotype comes from a woman in her forties who had recovered from COVID-19. Specimen: PBMCs or T cells enriched from blood (not recorded which). The CDR3 sequence is CASSPPEGQGFTDTQYF. CDR3 DNA sequence: TGTGCCAGCTCACCACCTGAAGGACAGGGATTCACAGATACGCAGTATTTT.